A selection of T cell receptor beta chains follows, all from one sample in a study of T cell repertoires in cytomegalovirus infection. TCRdb re-derived calls from the reads in MiXCR, one entry per CDR3 protein. The table shows hundreds of thousands of distinct CDR3 sequences, with about a sixth occurring only once. The source material was PBMCs. These receptors originate from a human donor in good health (CMV status not recorded). Some clones in this sample may be carry-over from other donors' samples. Each CDR3 is given with its conserved first and last residue. The D gene is left open where the match is weak. Part of the rows lack a size; the others show once, few, many or a class for expanded clones.

.	few	12	TRBV10-3	TRBJ1-1	TGTGCCATCAGTGAGTCGGCAGATGAAGCTTTCTTT	CAISESADEAFF
.	.	16	TRBV5-1	TRBJ2-6	TGCGCCAGCAGCTTGGCCCCGGGCTCTGGGGCCAACGTCCTGACTTTC	CASSLAPGSGANVLTF
.	many	15	TRBV7-2	TRBJ1-5	TGTGCCAGCAGCCAACTTACAGGGAGCAATCAGCCCCAGCATTTT	CASSQLTGSNQPQHF
.	many	15	TRBV7-2	TRBJ2-2	TGTGCCAGCAGCTTAGGACAATTGAACACCGGGGAGCTGTTTTTT	CASSLGQLNTGELFF
.	.	16	TRBV7-9	TRBJ1-4	TGTGCCAGCAGCCACACTTGGTCTACAACTAATGAAAAACTGTTTTTT	CASSHTWSTTNEKLFF
.	many	13	TRBV7-6	TRBJ1-1	TGTGCCAGCAGCGCCGACAGTTGGACTGAAGCTTTCTTT	CASSADSWTEAFF
.	few	13	TRBV7-2	TRBJ2-2	TGTGCCAGCAGCTTCGGGAGCACCGGGGAGCTGTTTTTT	CASSFGSTGELFF
.	many	16	TRBV28	TRBJ2-1	TGTGCCAGCAGTTTCCAGGGACTGGAGTATGGGAATGAGCAGTTCTTC	CASSFQGLEYGNEQFF
.	few	13	TRBV15	TRBJ1-3	TGTGCCACCAGCAGAGCGGGATTCCTGGGCATATATTTT	CATSRAGFLGIYF
.	many	14	TRBV28	TRBJ1-4	TGTGCCAGCAGTTCTGTTGCAACTAATGAAAAACTGTTTTTT	CASSSVATNEKLFF
.	many	15	TRBV19	TRBJ1-1	TGTGCCAGTAGATTCCTGGGACTACAGAACACTGAAGCTTTCTTT	CASRFLGLQNTEAFF
TRBD2	.	13	TRBV13	TRBJ2-7	TGTGCCAGCAGCCCTAATGGGAGGGTCGAGCAGTACTTC	CASSPNGRVEQYF
TRBD2	.	14	TRBV7-9	TRBJ2-5	TGTGCCAGCGGACCGACTAGCGGGGGGAAGACCCAGTACTTC	CASGPTSGGKTQYF
.	many	15	TRBV7-9	TRBJ2-5	TGTGCCAGCAGCCCCGGTATAGGTCGAGGTGAGACCCAGTACTTC	CASSPGIGRGETQYF
.	many	12	TRBV7-9	TRBJ2-3	TGTGCCAGCAGCTTAAGCGCAGATACGCAGTATTTT	CASSLSADTQYF
TRBD2	few	14	TRBV2	TRBJ2-5	TGTGCCAGCAGTGAAGCTAGCGGGGCAGAGACCCAGTACTTC	CASSEASGAETQYF
.	.	12	TRBV4-1	TRBJ2-3	TGCGCCAGCAGCGCCCCCCCAGATACGCAGTATTTT	CASSAPPDTQYF
.	.	11	TRBV28	TRBJ1-5	TGTGCCAGCAGTCGAAAACAGCCCCAGCATTTT	CASSRKQPQHF
.	.	15	TRBV20-1	TRBJ1-2	TGCAGTGCGGGTGGCGCAGATCGAGCTAACTATGGCTACACCTTC	CSAGGADRANYGYTF
.	many	15	TRBV6-1	TRBJ2-1	TGTGCCAGCAGTGAGCGGACGAGCTCCTACAATGAGCAGTTCTTC	CASSERTSSYNEQFF
.	.	12	TRBV19	TRBJ1-4	TGTGCCAGTACGGACACCGGGGAAAAACTGTTTTTT	CASTDTGEKLFF
TRBD1	.	14	TRBV19	TRBJ2-2	TGTGCCAGTAGTGACAGGGGCCGTACCGGGGAGCTGTTTTTT	CASSDRGRTGELFF
.	few	13	TRBV20-1	TRBJ2-7	TGCAGTGTTCCAGGACTGTTTAGGGGCGAGCAGTACTTC	CSVPGLFRGEQYF
.	.	13	TRBV2	TRBJ1-3	TGTGCCAGCAGGGAGGAGGTCGGAAACACCATATATTTT	CASREEVGNTIYF
TRBD1	.	17	TRBV19	TRBJ1-6	TGTGCCAGTAGTGCCCGGACAGGGGGCCTCTATAATTCACCCCTCCACTTT	CASSARTGGLYNSPLHF
TRBD2	few	19	TRBV5-6	TRBJ2-3	TGTGCCAGCAGCGCAACCCTTGGACTAGCGGGGGGGAGGTCAGATACGCAGTATTTT	CASSATLGLAGGRSDTQYF
.	few	15	TRBV6-6	TRBJ1-5	TGTGCCAGCAGTTATGACAGTTATAGCAATCAGCCCCAGCATTTT	CASSYDSYSNQPQHF
.	many	15	TRBV19	TRBJ2-1	TGTGCCAGTAGCACGGAGGGGAGCTCCTACAATGAGCAGTTCTTC	CASSTEGSSYNEQFF
.	.	16	TRBV3-1	TRBJ1-6	TGTGCCAGCAGCCAAGTATCTGGGTTCAGTAATTCACCCCTCCACTTT	CASSQVSGFSNSPLHF
.	.	16	TRBV19	TRBJ1-1	TGTGCCAGTAGTCCCCGAGGGGGTCCCCCGAGTACTGAAGCTTTCTTT	CASSPRGGPPSTEAFF
.	.	16	TRBV5-1	TRBJ2-6	TGCGCCAGCACCCTCCCAGGCAGCTCTGGGGCCAACGTCCTGACTTTC	CASTLPGSSGANVLTF
TRBD1	few	15	TRBV18	TRBJ1-6	TGTGCCAGCTCCCGAGACAGGGGAGGTGATTCACCCCTCCACTTT	CASSRDRGGDSPLHF
TRBD2	many	15	TRBV7-2	TRBJ2-7	TGTGCCAGCAGTTCCCGGGGGGGGGACTCCTACGAGCAGTACTTC	CASSSRGGDSYEQYF
.	many	18	TRBV7-2	TRBJ2-6	TGTGCCAGCAGCGCATACAGGGACCCCAGCTCTGGGGCCAACGTCCTGACTTTC	CASSAYRDPSSGANVLTF
.	many	15	TRBV7-6	TRBJ2-7	TGTGCCAGCAGCTTAGGGCAGGGGATGGGGTACGAGCAGTACTTC	CASSLGQGMGYEQYF
.	.	15	TRBV20-1	TRBJ1-4	TGCAGTGCTAGAGTTTTCAGGGCAACTAATGAAAAACTGTTTTTT	CSARVFRATNEKLFF
TRBD1	many	15	TRBV12-3/TRBV12-4	TRBJ1-3	TGTGCCAGCAGTACACAGGGGTTACCTGGAAACACCATATATTTT	CASSTQGLPGNTIYF
.	.	14	TRBV7-9	TRBJ2-5	TGTGCCAGCAGCGCGAATGCAGGACAAGAGACCCAGTACTTC	CASSANAGQETQYF
.	.	18	TRBV6-8	TRBJ1-4	TGTGCCAGCAGTTACTCGAGGGGGGCAGGAGCAACTAATGAAAAACTGTTTTTT	CASSYSRGAGATNEKLFF
.	many	14	TRBV11-1	TRBJ2-5	TGTGCCAGCAGCTTACGAGGGGACCAAGAGACCCAGTACTTC	CASSLRGDQETQYF
.	many	13	TRBV11-2	TRBJ1-5	TGTGCCAGCAGGTTGACAGTAGATCAGCCCCAGCATTTT	CASRLTVDQPQHF
TRBD1	few	14	TRBV20-1	TRBJ2-7	TGCAGTGCTACCGGGACAGGGGGCAACTACGAGCAGTACTTC	CSATGTGGNYEQYF
TRBD1	few	16	TRBV2	TRBJ2-2	TGTGCCAGCAGTGAACAGGGGGCTGGAAACACCGGGGAGCTGTTTTTT	CASSEQGAGNTGELFF
.	.	11	TRBV6-5	TRBJ2-1	TGTGCCAGCAGGGTCGGGGAAGAGCAGTTCTTC	CASRVGEEQFF
.	.	14	TRBV12-3/TRBV12-4	TRBJ1-1	TGTGCCAGCATTGCACTCGGAGGAATCACTGAAGCTTTCTTT	CASIALGGITEAFF
.	.	16	TRBV7-9	TRBJ2-2	TGTGCCAGCAGCTTAGAACAGTCCACGAACACCGGGGAGCTGTTTTTT	CASSLEQSTNTGELFF
TRBD2	many	17	TRBV7-2	TRBJ2-3	TGTGCCAGCAGCTTTGAAGATCTAGCGGCGGACACAGATACGCAGTATTTT	CASSFEDLAADTDTQYF
TRBD1	few	17	TRBV28	TRBJ1-2	TGTGCCAGCAGTTCCCCCGCAGGGGGCGGGTTTGTCTCTGGCTACACCTTC	CASSSPAGGGFVSGYTF
.	few	13	TRBV10-3	TRBJ2-3	TGTGCCATCAGGGGACCCAGCACAGATACGCAGTATTTT	CAIRGPSTDTQYF
TRBD1	many	16	TRBV28	TRBJ2-3	TGTGCCAGCAGCCCAGGACAGGACCGGAGCACAGATACGCAGTATTTT	CASSPGQDRSTDTQYF
TRBD1	.	16	TRBV12-3/TRBV12-4	TRBJ2-7	TGTGCCAGCAGTTGGACAGGGGGGGGTAGCTCCTACGAGCAGTACTTC	CASSWTGGGSSYEQYF
.	many	14	TRBV7-8	TRBJ2-7	TGTGCCAGCAGCTTAGTTGGGGGGTGGGACGAGCAGTACTTC	CASSLVGGWDEQYF
.	few	13	TRBV4-1	TRBJ1-2	TGCGCCAGCAGCCGAGACCTGGGGAGCGGCTACACCTTC	CASSRDLGSGYTF
.	many	14	TRBV19	TRBJ1-2	TGTGCCAGTAGTATCGCGGCGAGTAACTATGGCTACACCTTC	CASSIAASNYGYTF